These 5 T cell receptor beta chains were all obtained from the same sample, sequenced in a study of blood T cell repertoires in COVID-19. The repertoire was sequenced with immunoSEQ multiplex PCR; TCRdb's copy has only in-frame clones and lacks some. The data contain 99,000 or so clones, 85% to 90% of them singletons. Sample: peripheral blood. These receptors were collected from a human donor in a cohort sampled during active COVID-19.

The CDR3 bases are TGTGCCAGCAGCCCAAAAGGGGGAACAGATACGCAGTATTTT. This gives the protein CASSPKGGTDTQYF. The chain links TRBV9 to TRBJ2-3; perhaps TRBD1 as D (6 bases). CDR1 SGDLS and CDR2 YYNGEE come from the germline V gene. The germline V and J ends were trimmed by 4 bases and 3 bases, with 12 bases remaining between them. This CDR3 spans 14 amino acids.

The V call is TRBV4-3, the J call TRBJ2-3; unclear D gene. The CDR3 runs to 16 residues. Between the trimmed V and J ends, which lost 1 base and 0 bases, there was a span of 11 bases. Germline values: CDR1 LGHNA, CDR2 YSLEER. CDR3 loop: CASSQGPPSSTDTQYF. In nucleotides, the CDR3 is TGCGCCAGCAGCCAAGGCCCACCGAGTAGCACAGATACGCAGTATTTT.

CDR3 residues: CASSPEPSGRRGEQFF. As DNA, the CDR3 is TGTGCCAGCAGCCCCGAACCTAGCGGGAGGAGGGGTGAGCAGTTCTTC. The chain combines TRBV7-3 with TRBJ2-1; 11 bases agree with TRBD2. V trimming: 5 bases; J trimming: 9 bases; junction bases outside the gene matches: 12. The CDR3 covers 16 residues. Germline CDR1 is SGHTA and CDR2 is FQGTGA.

V is TRBV2 and J is TRBJ1-1; unclear D gene. Looked up from germline, CDR1 is SNHLY and CDR2 is FYNNEI. Between the trimmed V and J ends, which lost 7 bases and 6 bases, there was a span of 9 bases. The CDR3 spans 11 residues. The CDR3 reads CASIREAEAFF. The CDR3 DNA reads TGTGCCAGCATCCGGGAGGCTGAAGCTTTCTTT.

This clone occurred once. V usage is TRBV2 and J usage is TRBJ1-1, with 10 bases lining up with TRBD1. J lost 8 bases, V lost 4 bases, and 7 bases had no gene match. There are 14 residues in the CDR3. Germline CDR1 and CDR2: SNHLY and FYNNEI. Here the CDR3 reads CASSAGRDRGEAFF. The CDR3, as DNA: TGTGCCAGCAGTGCCGGGCGGGACAGGGGCGAAGCTTTCTTT.